This is a list of T cell receptor beta chains from one sample in a study of Ad26.COV2.S vaccination and SARS-CoV-2 variants. Generated by immunoSEQ multiplex PCR, the TCRdb table keeps only in-frame clones and is missing some. The sample lists roughly 240,000 clones, roughly 88% seen once, with about 10% in the top ten. This sample comprised peripheral blood, obtained in a trial of Ad26.COV2.S vaccine versus placebo. The receptors shown here come from a person aged 18-65 years who received the Ad26.COV2.S COVID-19 vaccine or a placebo. Both conserved end residues are part of each CDR3. Fields, in order: CDR3 protein, CDR3 DNA, V gene, D gene, clone size, J gene. The D gene is left open where the match is weak. Size values are once, few and many counts, or a class for expanded clones, and some rows have none.

CDR3: CASSQRLATNTGELFF
DNA: TGTGCCAGCAGCCAAAGGCTGGCGACGAACACCGGGGAGCTGTTTTTT
V: TRBV3-1/TRBV3-2
D: -
size: -
J: TRBJ2-2

CDR3: CAWSEYEVRLTNTEAFF
DNA: TGTGCCTGGAGTGAATATGAAGTCAGGCTGACGAACACTGAAGCTTTCTTT
V: TRBV30
D: -
size: -
J: TRBJ1-1

CDR3: CASSSGWNTEAFF
DNA: TGTGCCAGCAGCTCTGGGTGGAACACTGAAGCTTTCTTT
V: TRBV6-5
D: -
size: -
J: TRBJ1-1

CDR3: CASSQEGADQPQHF
DNA: TGTGCCAGCAGCCAAGAAGGGGCGGATCAGCCCCAGCATTTT
V: TRBV4-2
D: -
size: -
J: TRBJ1-5

CDR3: CASSFSAGQDFDTQYF
DNA: TGTGCCAGCAGCTTTTCGGCAGGGCAAGATTTTGATACCCAGTACTTC
V: TRBV7-9
D: -
size: many
J: TRBJ2-5

CDR3: CASSLSGSLNEQFF
DNA: TGTGCCAGCAGCCTTAGCGGGAGCTTGAATGAGCAGTTCTTC
V: TRBV14
D: TRBD2
size: -
J: TRBJ2-1

CDR3: CASSLDRSTDTQYF
DNA: TGCGCCAGCAGCTTGGACCGGAGCACAGATACGCAGTATTTT
V: TRBV5-1
D: -
size: -
J: TRBJ2-3

CDR3: CASSLAPRDSSYNSPLHF
DNA: TGTGCCAGCAGCTTAGCCCCCAGGGACAGCTCCTATAATTCACCCCTCCACTTT
V: TRBV7-2
D: TRBD1
size: -
J: TRBJ1-6

CDR3: CATSDRGAGQETQYF
DNA: TGTGCCACCAGTGATCGAGGAGCAGGCCAAGAGACCCAGTACTTC
V: TRBV24-1
D: -
size: -
J: TRBJ2-5

CDR3: CASSPVTGDYEQYF
DNA: TGTGCCAGCAGCCCCGTCACGGGGGACTACGAGCAGTACTTC
V: TRBV7-2
D: -
size: -
J: TRBJ2-7

CDR3: CASSSDQSGANVLTF
DNA: TGCGCCAGCAGCTCGGATCAGTCTGGGGCCAACGTCCTGACTTTC
V: TRBV5-1
D: -
size: -
J: TRBJ2-6

CDR3: CAWSVNGYGYTF
DNA: TGTGCCTGGAGTGTAAATGGGTATGGCTACACCTTC
V: TRBV30
D: -
size: -
J: TRBJ1-2

CDR3: CASSQVSAHEQYF
DNA: TGTGCCAGCAGCCAAGTGTCAGCTCACGAGCAGTACTTC
V: TRBV3-1/TRBV3-2
D: -
size: -
J: TRBJ2-7

CDR3: CASRGQGGYEQYF
DNA: TGTGCCAGCAGAGGACAGGGGGGTTACGAGCAGTACTTC
V: TRBV2
D: TRBD1
size: once
J: TRBJ2-7

CDR3: CASRRQGYEQYF
DNA: TGTGCCAGCAGGAGACAGGGGTACGAGCAGTACTTC
V: TRBV28
D: TRBD1
size: -
J: TRBJ2-7

CDR3: CASSLDRDGSPLHF
DNA: TGCGCCAGCAGTTTAGACAGGGATGGGTCACCCCTCCACTTT
V: TRBV5-1
D: TRBD1
size: few
J: TRBJ1-6

CDR3: CAWSPLTGSDYGYTF
DNA: TGTGCCTGGAGTCCGTTGACAGGGTCGGACTATGGCTACACCTTC
V: TRBV30
D: TRBD1
size: -
J: TRBJ1-2

CDR3: CASSSGTAPWEQYF
DNA: TGTGCCAGCAGTTCTGGGACAGCTCCTTGGGAGCAGTACTTC
V: TRBV28
D: TRBD1
size: few
J: TRBJ2-7

CDR3: CASSLAGAVGQPQHF
DNA: TGTGCCAGCAGCTTAGCAGGGGCGGTGGGTCAGCCCCAGCATTTT
V: TRBV7-9
D: -
size: -
J: TRBJ1-5

CDR3: CASSHRFRDNYGYTF
DNA: TGTGCCAGCAGCCACCGTTTCCGGGATAACTATGGCTACACCTTC
V: TRBV28
D: -
size: -
J: TRBJ1-2

CDR3: CASSLEPSSGDYGYTF
DNA: TGTGCCAGCAGCTTGGAACCCTCAAGTGGCGACTATGGCTACACCTTC
V: TRBV5-4
D: -
size: -
J: TRBJ1-2

CDR3: CASSQGGFGAFF
DNA: TGTGCCAGCAGCCAAGGGGGGTTCGGAGCTTTCTTT
V: TRBV3-1/TRBV3-2
D: -
size: -
J: TRBJ1-1

CDR3: CASSLGRLSNYGYTF
DNA: TGTGCCAGCAGCCTTGGACGGCTTTCTAACTATGGCTACACCTTC
V: TRBV5-6
D: -
size: -
J: TRBJ1-2

CDR3: CASSSTVYGYTF
DNA: TGTGCCAGCAGTTCAACAGTTTATGGCTACACCTTC
V: TRBV28
D: -
size: -
J: TRBJ1-2

CDR3: CSVGHANTEAFF
DNA: TGCAGCGTTGGGCACGCTAACACTGAAGCTTTCTTT
V: TRBV29-1
D: -
size: -
J: TRBJ1-1

CDR3: CASSIGGVTDTQYF
DNA: TGTGCCAGTAGTATTGGAGGTGTCACAGATACGCAGTATTTT
V: TRBV19
D: -
size: -
J: TRBJ2-3

CDR3: CASSFGQSNSPLHF
DNA: TGTGCCAGCAGTTTTGGTCAGAGTAATTCACCCCTCCACTTT
V: TRBV28
D: -
size: -
J: TRBJ1-6

CDR3: CAWSLRAAKTYEQYF
DNA: TGTGCCTGGAGTCTCCGGGCAGCGAAGACCTACGAGCAGTACTTC
V: TRBV30
D: -
size: few
J: TRBJ2-7

CDR3: CATSSPQTTGGVKTQYF
DNA: TGTGCCACCAGCAGCCCTCAGACTACAGGGGGCGTAAAGACCCAGTACTTC
V: TRBV15
D: TRBD1
size: -
J: TRBJ2-5

CDR3: CASSGQGSGNEQFF
DNA: TGTGCCAGCAGTGGACAGGGGTCCGGGAATGAGCAGTTCTTC
V: TRBV25-1
D: TRBD1
size: -
J: TRBJ2-1

CDR3: CASSFLGTDTQYF
DNA: TGCGCCAGCAGCTTTCTGGGCACAGATACGCAGTATTTT
V: TRBV5-1
D: -
size: -
J: TRBJ2-3

CDR3: CASSLRVTDTQYF
DNA: TGTGCCAGCAGCTTAAGGGTTACAGATACGCAGTATTTT
V: TRBV11-1
D: -
size: -
J: TRBJ2-3

CDR3: CASNYRGQETQYF
DNA: TGCGCCAGCAACTACAGGGGGCAAGAGACCCAGTACTTC
V: TRBV5-1
D: TRBD1
size: -
J: TRBJ2-5

CDR3: CASSPYSGANYGYTF
DNA: TGTGCCAGCAGTCCCTACAGTGGAGCTAACTATGGCTACACCTTC
V: TRBV28
D: -
size: -
J: TRBJ1-2

CDR3: CASSAGPGTGRTYEQYF
DNA: TGTGCCAGCAGCGCCGGGCCCGGGACAGGACGAACCTACGAGCAGTACTTC
V: TRBV11-2
D: TRBD1
size: -
J: TRBJ2-7

CDR3: CASRLGGNEQYF
DNA: TGTGCAAGTCGCTTAGGGGGTAACGAGCAGTACTTC
V: TRBV12-2
D: -
size: -
J: TRBJ2-7

CDR3: CASSFGGRGRVGYEQYF
DNA: TGTGCCAGCAGTTTTGGGGGGCGGGGCAGGGTTGGCTACGAGCAGTACTTC
V: TRBV28
D: -
size: -
J: TRBJ2-7

CDR3: CASSTGTGPFYEQYF
DNA: TGTGCCAGCAGCACCGGGACAGGACCCTTCTACGAGCAGTACTTC
V: TRBV11-3
D: TRBD1
size: -
J: TRBJ2-7

CDR3: CASSLRPLTFTGTGDAETQYF
DNA: TGTGCCAGCAGCTTACGCCCACTAACATTCACCGGGACAGGGGACGCGGAGACCCAGTACTTC
V: TRBV7-3
D: TRBD1
size: -
J: TRBJ2-5

CDR3: CASRTGTANTEAFF
DNA: TGTGCCAGTAGGACGGGGACAGCCAACACTGAAGCTTTCTTT
V: TRBV19
D: TRBD1
size: -
J: TRBJ1-1

CDR3: CASSYRTGISPLHF
DNA: TGTGCCAGCAGTTACCGGACAGGGATTTCACCCCTCCACTTT
V: TRBV27
D: TRBD1
size: -
J: TRBJ1-6